The rows below give T cell receptor beta chains drawn from one sample of a study of blood T cell repertoires in COVID-19. Produced via immunoSEQ multiplex PCR; TCRdb's table is partial and in-frame only. The sample has roughly 170,000 clones, approximately 90% seen once. The specimen was peripheral blood. These receptors were taken from a woman in her seventies with COVID-19, enrolled during active disease. Both conserved end residues are part of each CDR3. The D gene is left open where the match is weak. The size entry is marked missing in some rows and otherwise reads once, few, many or a size class.

>TRBV11-1|TRBJ2-1|.|TRBD2
CASSSLGTSDRNEQFF
TGTGCCAGCAGCTCCTTAGGGACTAGCGACCGCAATGAGCAGTTCTTC
>TRBV30|TRBJ2-7|.|TRBD1
CAWTYRDRNYEQYF
TGTGCCTGGACTTACCGGGACAGAAATTACGAGCAGTACTTC
>TRBV28|TRBJ1-2|.|.
CASSVQVGYTF
TGTGCCAGCAGTGTACAGGTTGGCTACACCTTC
>TRBV5-5|TRBJ2-3|.|.
CASSFQNTDTQYF
TGTGCCAGCAGCTTCCAGAACACAGATACGCAGTATTTT
>TRBV5-1|TRBJ2-3|.|TRBD2
CASSLRGLAGSTDTQYF
TGCGCCAGCAGCTTAAGAGGGCTAGCGGGTAGCACAGATACGCAGTATTTT
>TRBV5-1|TRBJ1-1|.|TRBD1
CASSPSTGGGTEAFF
TGCGCCAGCAGCCCTTCGACAGGGGGAGGGACTGAAGCTTTCTTT
>TRBV6-5|TRBJ1-6|.|.
CASSSGVYSPLHF
TGTGCCAGCAGTTCCGGGGTTTATTCACCCCTCCACTTT
>TRBV6-5|TRBJ1-6|.|.
CASTQGLNSPLHF
TGTGCCAGCACCCAGGGTTTAAATTCACCCCTCCACTTT
>TRBV7-9|TRBJ2-3|.|TRBD2
CASSPRVGGRTDTQYF
TGTGCCAGCAGCCCGCGGGTGGGCGGGAGAACAGATACGCAGTATTTT
>TRBV28|TRBJ1-1|.|.
CATIVDTEAFF
TGTGCCACGATAGTCGACACTGAAGCTTTCTTT
>TRBV15|TRBJ1-6|.|.
CATSPQGEHNSPLHF
TGTGCCACCAGCCCACAGGGTGAACATAATTCACCCCTCCACTTT
>TRBV7-2|TRBJ1-5|.|.
CASSLNFNQPQHF
TGTGCCAGCAGCTTGAACTTCAATCAGCCCCAGCATTTT
>TRBV28|TRBJ1-1|few|.
CASSLLGFRLPLWAEAFF
TGTGCCAGCAGTTTATTAGGTTTTCGACTCCCTTTATGGGCTGAAGCTTTCTTT
>TRBV11-2|TRBJ1-5|.|.
CASSRSGVVNQPQHF
TGTGCCAGCAGCCGTTCGGGGGTTGTTAATCAGCCCCAGCATTTT
>TRBV6-5|TRBJ1-3|.|TRBD1
CASTQGLGTIYF
TGTGCCAGCACACAGGGGCTGGGCACCATATATTTT
>TRBV4-3|TRBJ2-2|.|.
CASSQEGLGDTGELFF
TGCGCCAGCAGCCAAGAAGGGCTCGGGGACACCGGGGAGCTGTTTTTT
>TRBV19|TRBJ1-5|few|.
CASSIEGQSNQPQHF
TGTGCCAGTAGTATAGAAGGACAGTCCAATCAGCCCCAGCATTTT
>TRBV6-5|TRBJ1-5|.|.
CASMITGNQPQHF
TGTGCCAGCATGATTACAGGCAATCAGCCCCAGCATTTT
>TRBV5-1|TRBJ2-3|.|.
CASSLGLPPTDTQYF
TGCGCCAGCAGCTTGGGTCTACCACCCACAGATACGCAGTATTTT
>TRBV6-5|TRBJ2-1|.|TRBD1
CASSRTGSGVGQFF
TGTGCCAGCAGTCGGACAGGCTCGGGTGTAGGGCAGTTCTTC
>TRBV5-4|TRBJ2-1|.|TRBD1
CASSVAGTGLYNEQFF
TGTGCCAGCAGCGTCGCCGGGACAGGGCTTTACAATGAGCAGTTCTTC
>TRBV19|TRBJ2-1|once|TRBD2
CASSTQGLAGGYNEQFF
TGTGCCAGTAGTACGCAGGGACTAGCGGGAGGATACAATGAGCAGTTCTTC
>TRBV27|TRBJ1-2|.|.
CASSSSTQGNYGYTF
TGTGCCAGCAGTTCGTCTACCCAGGGTAACTATGGCTACACCTTC
>TRBV19|TRBJ1-1|few|TRBD1
CASSIQTGVIEAFF
TGTGCCAGTAGTATCCAGACAGGGGTGATTGAAGCTTTCTTT
>TRBV11-1|TRBJ1-1|.|TRBD1
CASSPWTGGTEAFF
TGTGCCAGCAGCCCATGGACAGGGGGCACTGAAGCTTTCTTT
>TRBV9|TRBJ2-1|.|TRBD1
CASSARGNEQFF
TGTGCCAGCAGCGCCAGGGGGAATGAGCAGTTCTTC
>TRBV7-2|TRBJ2-7|.|TRBD2
CASSFRGRAFYEQYF
TGTGCCAGCAGCTTTAGAGGGAGGGCCTTCTACGAGCAGTACTTC
>TRBV28|TRBJ2-5|.|.
CASKNSRDYQETQYF
TGTGCCAGCAAAAATAGCCGGGACTACCAAGAGACCCAGTACTTC
>TRBV11-1|TRBJ2-2|.|.
CASSLDGRNTGELFF
TGTGCCAGCAGCTTAGACGGGAGGAACACCGGGGAGCTGTTTTTT
>TRBV19|TRBJ1-4|.|.
CASNPGHATNEKLFF
TGTGCCAGTAATCCGGGACATGCAACTAATGAAAAACTGTTTTTT
>TRBV19|TRBJ1-5|.|.
CASKTTGGGQPQHF
TGTGCCAGTAAAACGACGGGGGGCGGTCAGCCCCAGCATTTT
>TRBV19|TRBJ2-7|.|.
CASSPSEGYEQYF
TGTGCCAGTAGCCCATCGGAGGGCTACGAGCAGTACTTC
>TRBV5-8|TRBJ2-7|once|.
CASSRGQHPAYEQYF
TGTGCCAGCAGCCGGGGTCAGCACCCGGCCTACGAGCAGTACTTC
>TRBV29-1|TRBJ1-1|.|TRBD1
CSVTGTVNTEAFF
TGCAGCGTTACCGGGACAGTGAACACTGAAGCTTTCTTT
>TRBV6-5|TRBJ2-7|once|.
CASTRRGGSYEQYF
TGTGCCAGCACCAGGAGGGGGGGATCCTACGAGCAGTACTTC
>TRBV19|TRBJ1-2|once|.
CASSRDINYGYTF
TGTGCCAGTAGTAGGGACATTAACTATGGCTACACCTTC
>TRBV28|TRBJ2-1|.|TRBD1
CASSSAAGGPYNEQFF
TGTGCCAGCAGTTCCGCGGCAGGGGGACCCTACAATGAGCAGTTCTTC
>TRBV5-4|TRBJ1-5|.|.
CASSSGGSNQPQHF
TGTGCCAGCAGCTCGGGGGGGAGCAATCAGCCCCAGCATTTT
>TRBV4-3|TRBJ2-7|once|TRBD2
CASSPTSGDRKQYF
TGCGCCAGCAGCCCGACTAGCGGGGATCGAAAGCAGTACTTC
>TRBV2|TRBJ2-5|.|.
CASSEVSETQYF
TGTGCCAGCAGTGAAGTATCCGAGACCCAGTACTTC
>TRBV19|TRBJ2-3|.|.
CASRGQNTDTQYF
TGTGCCAGTCGCGGACAGAACACAGATACGCAGTATTTT
>TRBV5-4|TRBJ2-7|.|TRBD2
CASSSSGSGEQYF
TGTGCCAGCAGCTCCAGCGGGAGTGGGGAGCAGTACTTC
>TRBV4-2|TRBJ2-7|.|.
CASSQDSVEQYF
TGTGCCAGCAGCCAAGATAGCGTAGAGCAGTACTTC
>TRBV18|TRBJ2-7|.|TRBD2
CASSRLAGEPYEQYF
TGTGCCAGCTCCCGGCTAGCGGGAGAGCCCTACGAGCAGTACTTC
>TRBV4-2|TRBJ1-5|few|.
CASSQDLLSNQPQHF
TGTGCCAGCAGCCAAGATTTACTGAGCAATCAGCCCCAGCATTTT